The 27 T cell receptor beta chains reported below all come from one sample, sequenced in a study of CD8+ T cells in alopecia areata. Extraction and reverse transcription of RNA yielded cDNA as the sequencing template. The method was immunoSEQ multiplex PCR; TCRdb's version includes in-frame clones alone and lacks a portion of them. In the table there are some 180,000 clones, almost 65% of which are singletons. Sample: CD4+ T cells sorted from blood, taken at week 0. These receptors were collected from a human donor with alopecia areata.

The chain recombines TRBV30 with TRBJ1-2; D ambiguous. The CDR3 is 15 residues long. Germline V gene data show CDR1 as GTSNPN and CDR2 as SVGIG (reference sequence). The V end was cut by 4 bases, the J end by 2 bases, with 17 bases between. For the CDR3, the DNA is TGTGCCTGGAAAAGGAAAGTCGCGGAAAACTATGGCTACACCTTC. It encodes CAWKRKVAENYGYTF.

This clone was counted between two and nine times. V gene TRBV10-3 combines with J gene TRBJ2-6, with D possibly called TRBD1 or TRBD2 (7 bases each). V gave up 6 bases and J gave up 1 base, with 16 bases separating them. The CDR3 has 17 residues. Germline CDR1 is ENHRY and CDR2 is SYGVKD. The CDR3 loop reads CAIRGEGAGSGANVLTF. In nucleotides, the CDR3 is TGTGCCATCAGAGGGGAGGGGGCTGGTTCTGGGGCCAACGTCCTGACTTTC.

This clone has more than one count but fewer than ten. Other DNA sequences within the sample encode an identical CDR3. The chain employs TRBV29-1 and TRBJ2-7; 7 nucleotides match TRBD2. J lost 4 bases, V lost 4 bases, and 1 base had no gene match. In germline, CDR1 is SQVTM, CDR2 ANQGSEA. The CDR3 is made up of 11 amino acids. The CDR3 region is CSVGEGYEQYF. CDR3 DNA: TGCAGCGTTGGGGAGGGGTACGAGCAGTACTTC.

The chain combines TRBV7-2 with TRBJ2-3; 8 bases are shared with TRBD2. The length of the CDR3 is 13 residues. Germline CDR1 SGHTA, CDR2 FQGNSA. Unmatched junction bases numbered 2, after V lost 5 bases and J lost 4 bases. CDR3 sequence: CASSPGGADTQYF. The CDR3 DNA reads TGTGCCAGCAGCCCGGGGGGGGCAGATACGCAGTATTTT.

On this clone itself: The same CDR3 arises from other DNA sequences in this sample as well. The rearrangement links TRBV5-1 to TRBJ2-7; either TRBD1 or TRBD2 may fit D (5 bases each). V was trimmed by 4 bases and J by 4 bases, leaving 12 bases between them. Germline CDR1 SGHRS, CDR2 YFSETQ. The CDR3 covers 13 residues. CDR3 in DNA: TGCGCCAGCAGCCCTCGGGACGGATACGAGCAGTACTTC. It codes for CASSPRDGYEQYF.

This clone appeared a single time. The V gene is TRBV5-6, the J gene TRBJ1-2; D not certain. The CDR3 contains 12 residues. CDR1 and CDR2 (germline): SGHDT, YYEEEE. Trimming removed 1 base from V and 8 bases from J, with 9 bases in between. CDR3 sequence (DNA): TGTGCCAGCAGCTTGACGCCTGGGGGCTACACCTTC. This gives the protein CASSLTPGGYTF.

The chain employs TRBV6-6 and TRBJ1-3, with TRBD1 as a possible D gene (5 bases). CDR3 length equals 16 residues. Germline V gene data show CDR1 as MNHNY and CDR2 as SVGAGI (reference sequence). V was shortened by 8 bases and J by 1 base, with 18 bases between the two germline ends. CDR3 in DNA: TGTGCCAGCGGGGAAGGGACCACAACTTCTGGAAACACCATATATTTT. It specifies CASGEGTTTSGNTIYF.

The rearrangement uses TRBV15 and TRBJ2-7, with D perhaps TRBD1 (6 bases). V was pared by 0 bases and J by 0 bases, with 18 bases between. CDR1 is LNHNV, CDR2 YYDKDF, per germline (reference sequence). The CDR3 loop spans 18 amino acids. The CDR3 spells CATSRDRVPGAISYEQYF. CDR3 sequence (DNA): TGTGCCACCAGCAGAGATAGAGTCCCAGGGGCAATCTCCTACGAGCAGTACTTC. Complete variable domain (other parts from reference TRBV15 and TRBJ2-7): DAMVIQNPRYQVTQFGKPVTLSCSQTLNHNVMYWYQQKSSQAPKLLFHYYDKDFNNEADTPDNFQSRRPNTSFCFLDIRSPGLGDTAMYLCATSRDRVPGAISYEQYFGPGTRLTVT.

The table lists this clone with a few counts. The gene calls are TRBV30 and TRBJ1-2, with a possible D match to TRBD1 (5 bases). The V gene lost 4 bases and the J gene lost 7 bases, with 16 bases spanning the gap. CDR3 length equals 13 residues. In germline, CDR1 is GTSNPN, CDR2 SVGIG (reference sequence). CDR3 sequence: CAWTPGTSSGYTF. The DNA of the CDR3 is TGTGCCTGGACTCCGGGGACGTCTAGTGGCTACACCTTC.

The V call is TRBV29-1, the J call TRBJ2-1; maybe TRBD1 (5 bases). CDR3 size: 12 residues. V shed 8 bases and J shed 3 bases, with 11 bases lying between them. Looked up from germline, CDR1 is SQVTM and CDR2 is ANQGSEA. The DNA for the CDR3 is TGCAGCATACGCAGGGACTACAATGAGCAGTTCTTC. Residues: CSIRRDYNEQFF.

CDR3 nucleotide sequence: TGTGCCAGTAGTAGAACTAGCGGGCGCACAGATACGCAGTATTTT. Its translation: CASSRTSGRTDTQYF. The chain couples TRBV19 to TRBJ2-3; TRBD2 matches 9 bases. Germline V gene sequence: CDR1 LNHDA, CDR2 SQIVND (reference sequence). V dropped 4 bases and J dropped 1; count of bases not matched to a gene: 3. This CDR3 comprises 15 residues.

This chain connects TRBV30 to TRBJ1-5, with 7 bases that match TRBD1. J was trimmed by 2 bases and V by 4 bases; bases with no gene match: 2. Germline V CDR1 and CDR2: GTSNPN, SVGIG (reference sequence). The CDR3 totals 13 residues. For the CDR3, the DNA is TGTGCCTGGAACGGACAGGGCAATCAGCCCCAGCATTTT. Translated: CAWNGQGNQPQHF.

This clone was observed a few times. The CDR3 coding sequence is TGCAGCGTTGCTGTTGACTTTCAACAAGAGACCCAGTACTTC. This encodes CSVAVDFQQETQYF. The chain combines TRBV29-1 with TRBJ2-5; D is undetermined. The CDR3 has 14 residues. The V gene lost 4 bases and the J gene lost 2 bases, with 14 bases spanning the gap. Germline V gene data show CDR1 as SQVTM and CDR2 as ANQGSEA.

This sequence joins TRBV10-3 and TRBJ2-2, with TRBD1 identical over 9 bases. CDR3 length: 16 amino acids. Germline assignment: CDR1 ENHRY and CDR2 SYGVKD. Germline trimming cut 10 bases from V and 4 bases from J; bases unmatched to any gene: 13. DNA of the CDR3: TGTGCCACCCGGACAGGGGCTACGTTCGGCACCGGGGAGCTGTTTTTT. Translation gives CATRTGATFGTGELFF.

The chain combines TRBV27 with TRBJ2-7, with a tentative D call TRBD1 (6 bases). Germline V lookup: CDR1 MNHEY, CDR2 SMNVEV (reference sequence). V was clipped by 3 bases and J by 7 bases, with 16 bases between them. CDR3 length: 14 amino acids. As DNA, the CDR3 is TGTGCCAGCAGTTTCCGTCACACAGGGACGGAGCAGTACTTC. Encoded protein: CASSFRHTGTEQYF.

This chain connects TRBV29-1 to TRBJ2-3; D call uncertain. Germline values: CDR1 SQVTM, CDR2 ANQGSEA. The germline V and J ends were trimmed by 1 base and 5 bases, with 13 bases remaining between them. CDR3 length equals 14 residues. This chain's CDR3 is CSVEGPATVDTQYF. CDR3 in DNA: TGCAGCGTTGAAGGACCCGCAACAGTAGATACGCAGTATTTT.

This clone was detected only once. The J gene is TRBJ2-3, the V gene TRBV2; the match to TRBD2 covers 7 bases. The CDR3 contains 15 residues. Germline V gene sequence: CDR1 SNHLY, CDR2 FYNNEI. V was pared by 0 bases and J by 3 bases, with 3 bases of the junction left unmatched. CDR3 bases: TGTGCCAGCAGTGAAGCCGTCGGGAGGACAGATACGCAGTATTTT. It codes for CASSEAVGRTDTQYF.

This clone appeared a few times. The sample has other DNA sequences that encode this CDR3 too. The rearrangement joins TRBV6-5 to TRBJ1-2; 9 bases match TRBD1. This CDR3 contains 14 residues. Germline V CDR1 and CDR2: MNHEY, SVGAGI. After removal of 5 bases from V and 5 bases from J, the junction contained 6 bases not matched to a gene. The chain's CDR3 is CASSATGGGYGYTF. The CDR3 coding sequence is TGTGCCAGCAGTGCCACAGGGGGCGGGTATGGCTACACCTTC.

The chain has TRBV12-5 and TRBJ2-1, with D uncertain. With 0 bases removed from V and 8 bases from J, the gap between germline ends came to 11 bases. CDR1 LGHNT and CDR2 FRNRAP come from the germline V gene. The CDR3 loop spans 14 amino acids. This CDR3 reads CASGLVPTVHEQFF. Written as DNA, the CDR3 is TGTGCTAGTGGTTTGGTACCGACTGTGCATGAGCAGTTCTTC.

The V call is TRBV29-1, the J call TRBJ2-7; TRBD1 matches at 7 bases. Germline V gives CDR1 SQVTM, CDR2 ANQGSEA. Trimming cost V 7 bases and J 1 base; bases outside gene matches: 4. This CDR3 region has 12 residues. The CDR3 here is CSALRGSYEQYF. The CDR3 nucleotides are TGCAGCGCGCTCAGGGGGTCCTACGAGCAGTACTTC.

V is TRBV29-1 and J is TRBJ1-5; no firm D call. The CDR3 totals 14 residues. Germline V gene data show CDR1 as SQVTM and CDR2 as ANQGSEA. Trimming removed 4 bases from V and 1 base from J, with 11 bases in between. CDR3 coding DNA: TGCAGCGTTGTTATTGGAGACAGCAATCAGCCCCAGCATTTT. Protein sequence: CSVVIGDSNQPQHF.

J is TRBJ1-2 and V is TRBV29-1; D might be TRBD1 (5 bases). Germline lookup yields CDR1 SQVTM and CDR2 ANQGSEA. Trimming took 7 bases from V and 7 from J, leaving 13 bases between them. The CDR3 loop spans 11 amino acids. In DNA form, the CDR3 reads TGCAGCGGGAGGGGCGATGGTGGCTACACCTTC. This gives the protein CSGRGDGGYTF.

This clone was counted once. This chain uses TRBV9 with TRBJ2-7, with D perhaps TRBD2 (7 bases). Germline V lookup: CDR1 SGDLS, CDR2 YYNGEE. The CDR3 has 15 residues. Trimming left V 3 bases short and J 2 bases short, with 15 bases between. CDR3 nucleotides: TGTGCCAGCAGCGGAGGGCGGGGGCATCCCTACGAGCAGTACTTC. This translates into CASSGGRGHPYEQYF.

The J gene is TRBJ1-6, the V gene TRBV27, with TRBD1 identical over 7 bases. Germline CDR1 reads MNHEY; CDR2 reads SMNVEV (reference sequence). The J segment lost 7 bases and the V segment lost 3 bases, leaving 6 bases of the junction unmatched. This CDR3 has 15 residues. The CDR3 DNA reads TGTGCCAGCAGTTTCGGCGACAGGGTCAATTCACCCCTCCACTTT. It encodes CASSFGDRVNSPLHF.

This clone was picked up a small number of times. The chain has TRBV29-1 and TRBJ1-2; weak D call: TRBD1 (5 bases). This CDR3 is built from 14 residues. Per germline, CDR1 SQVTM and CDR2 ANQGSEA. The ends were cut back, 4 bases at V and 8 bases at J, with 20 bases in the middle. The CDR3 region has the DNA TGCAGCGTTGTGAAGGGACTGGCGCCTGGAGGCTACACCTTC. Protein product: CSVVKGLAPGGYTF.

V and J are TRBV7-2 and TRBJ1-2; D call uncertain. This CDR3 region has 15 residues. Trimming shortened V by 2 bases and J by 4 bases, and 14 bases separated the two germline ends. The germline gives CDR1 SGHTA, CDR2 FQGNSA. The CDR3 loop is CASSLTFEGVYGYTF. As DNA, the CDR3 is TGTGCCAGCAGCTTAACGTTCGAGGGTGTCTATGGCTACACCTTC.

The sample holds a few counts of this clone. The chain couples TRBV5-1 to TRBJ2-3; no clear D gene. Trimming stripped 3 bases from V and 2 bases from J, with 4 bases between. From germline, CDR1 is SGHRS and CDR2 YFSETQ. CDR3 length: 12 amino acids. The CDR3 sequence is CASSSYTDTQYF. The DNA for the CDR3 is TGCGCCAGCAGCTCATACACAGATACGCAGTATTTT. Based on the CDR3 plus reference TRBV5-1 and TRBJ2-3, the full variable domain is KAGVTQTPRYLIKTRGQQVTLSCSPISGHRSVSWYQQTPGQGLQFLFEYFSETQRNKGNFPGRFSGRQFSNSRSEMNVSTLELGDSALYLCASSSYTDTQYFGPGTRLTVL.